Below, 9 T cell receptor beta chains from the same sample are listed, as sequenced in a study of T cells in Graves' hyperthyroidism and ophthalmopathy. TCR beta CDR3 sequences were amplified from RNA transcripts. The primer set for the first-round RT-PCR of the TCR CDR3 was HTBI. TCRdb re-called the multiplex PCR reads through MiXCR, storing one row per CDR3 protein. This table has 550,000 to 850,000 distinct CDR3 sequences, around 19% appearing once. Sequences were obtained from blood. Every receptor here comes from a woman aged 45-65 years with Graves' hyperthyroidism that later progressed to Graves' ophthalmopathy.

This chain uses TRBV11-2 with TRBJ1-4, with 7 bases aligning to TRBD1. Germline V gene sequence: CDR1 SGHAT, CDR2 FQNNGV. With V trimmed by 4 bases and J by 2 bases, 7 bases remained unmatched. The CDR3 runs 16 residues. DNA of the CDR3: TGTGCCAGCAGCTCCACGAACAGGGGTACTAATGAAAAACTGTTTTTT. This sequence encodes CASSSTNRGTNEKLFF.

The V gene is TRBV19, the J gene TRBJ1-5; possible D gene TRBD1, 5 bases. Looked up from germline, CDR1 is LNHDA and CDR2 is SQIVND (reference sequence). This CDR3 contains 16 residues. V lost 3 bases and J 0 bases, leaving 12 bases between the germline ends. For the CDR3, the DNA is TGTGCCAGTAGTATGGGTCCGGGGGATAGCAATCAGCCCCAGCATTTT. The encoded protein is CASSMGPGDSNQPQHF.

This clonotype was observed a few times. The genes are TRBV10-3 and TRBJ2-7; D possibly corresponds to TRBD2 (6 bases). The CDR3 runs to 13 residues. Per the germline V gene, CDR1 is ENHRY and CDR2 is SYGVKD. V was cut by 10 bases and J by 2 bases, with 15 bases left in between. DNA for the CDR3: TGTGCCAGGGGGGATCTCCCGACCTACGAGCAGTACTTC. Protein product: CARGDLPTYEQYF.

This clonotype was counted a few times. The rearrangement uses TRBV20-1 and TRBJ1-2; 9 bases agree with TRBD1. Trimming cost V 4 bases and J 4 bases; bases outside gene matches: 7. In germline, CDR1 is DFQATT, CDR2 SNEGSKA (reference sequence). The CDR3 spans 14 residues. The CDR3: CSATPGQGLYGYTF. The CDR3 DNA sequence: TGCAGTGCTACCCCGGGACAGGGCCTCTATGGCTACACCTTC.

The chain carries TRBV5-6 and TRBJ2-4; no clear D. V lost 1 base and J 8 bases, leaving 10 bases between the germline ends. The CDR3 covers 13 residues. Germline-derived CDR1 and CDR2 are SGHDT and YYEEEE. For the CDR3, the DNA is TGTGCCAGCAGCTTGAGTGGGGTGGACATTCAGTACTTC. Protein product: CASSLSGVDIQYF.

This clonotype was observed a handful of times. The rearrangement links TRBV5-1 to TRBJ2-5; D unresolved. The CDR3 is 13 residues long. The V end lost 0 bases, the J end lost 8 bases, and 11 bases lay between the germline ends. Germline loops: CDR1 SGHRS, CDR2 YFSETQ. The CDR3 protein is CASSLALDATQYF. Written as DNA, the CDR3 is TGCGCCAGCAGCTTGGCCCTGGATGCTACCCAGTACTTC.

The J gene is TRBJ2-1, the V gene TRBV7-9, with 8 bases aligning to TRBD2. The length of the CDR3 is 15 residues. Germline values: CDR1 SEHNR, CDR2 FQNEAQ (reference sequence). The V segment lost 2 bases and the J segment 6 bases; nucleotides outside the gene matches: 6. CDR3 residues: CASSLIPGGSNEQFF. The DNA of the CDR3 is TGTGCCAGCAGCTTAATCCCGGGGGGGAGCAATGAGCAGTTCTTC.

V is TRBV6-1 and J is TRBJ1-5; D gene ambiguous. Per the germline V gene, CDR1 is MNHNS and CDR2 is SASEGT. V was trimmed by 7 bases and J by 1 base, leaving 17 bases between them. The CDR3 totals 16 residues. Here the CDR3 DNA reads TGTGCCAGCAATGGACCGGAAATACAGAGCAATCAGCCCCAGCATTTT. Its translation is CASNGPEIQSNQPQHF.

This clonotype was seen only a few times. This rearrangement joins TRBV3-1 to TRBJ1-6; 9 bases align to TRBD1. The CDR3 length is 17 residues. The V and J ends lost 0 bases and 8 bases, in that order; junction bases with no gene match: 8. Germline V gene data show CDR1 as LGHDT and CDR2 as YNNKEL (reference sequence). The CDR3 spells CASSQEGPGQGYSPLHF. The CDR3 DNA is TGTGCCAGCAGCCAAGAGGGTCCGGGACAGGGTTATTCACCCCTCCACTTT.